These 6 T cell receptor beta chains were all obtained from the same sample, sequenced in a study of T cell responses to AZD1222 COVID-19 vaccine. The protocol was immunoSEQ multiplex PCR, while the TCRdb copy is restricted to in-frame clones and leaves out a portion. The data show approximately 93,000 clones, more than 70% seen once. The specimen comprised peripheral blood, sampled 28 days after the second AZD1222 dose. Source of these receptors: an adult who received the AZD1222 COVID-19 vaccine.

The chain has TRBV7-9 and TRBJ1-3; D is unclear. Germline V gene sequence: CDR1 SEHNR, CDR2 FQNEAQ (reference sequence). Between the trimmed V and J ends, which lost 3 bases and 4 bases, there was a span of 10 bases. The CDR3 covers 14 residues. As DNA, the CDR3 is TGTGCCAGCAGCTTGCCAGTCTCAGGAAACACCATATATTTT. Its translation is CASSLPVSGNTIYF.

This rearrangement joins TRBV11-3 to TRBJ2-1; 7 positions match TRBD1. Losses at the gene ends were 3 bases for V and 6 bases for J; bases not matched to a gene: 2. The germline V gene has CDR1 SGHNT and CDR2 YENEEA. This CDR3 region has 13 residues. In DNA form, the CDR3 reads TGTGCCAGCAGCTTTGGACAGGCCAATGAGCAGTTCTTC. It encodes CASSFGQANEQFF. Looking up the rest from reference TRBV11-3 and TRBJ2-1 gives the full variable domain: EAGVVQSPRYKIIEKKQPVAFWCNPISGHNTLYWYLQNLGQGPELLIRYENEEAVDDSQLPKDRFSAERLKGVDSTLKIQPAELGDSAVYLCASSFGQANEQFFGPGTRLTVL.

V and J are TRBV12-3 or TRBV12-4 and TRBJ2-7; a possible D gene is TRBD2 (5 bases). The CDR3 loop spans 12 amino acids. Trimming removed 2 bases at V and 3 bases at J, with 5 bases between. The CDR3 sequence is CASSLSGYEQYF. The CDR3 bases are TGTGCCAGCAGTTTAAGCGGCTACGAGCAGTACTTC.

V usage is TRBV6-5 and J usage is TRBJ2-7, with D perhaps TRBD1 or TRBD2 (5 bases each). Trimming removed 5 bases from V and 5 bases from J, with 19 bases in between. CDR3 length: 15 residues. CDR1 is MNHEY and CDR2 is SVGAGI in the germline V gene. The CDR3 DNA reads TGTGCCAGCAGTACCTCGACTCGGGGCGCGGACGAGCAGTACTTC. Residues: CASSTSTRGADEQYF.

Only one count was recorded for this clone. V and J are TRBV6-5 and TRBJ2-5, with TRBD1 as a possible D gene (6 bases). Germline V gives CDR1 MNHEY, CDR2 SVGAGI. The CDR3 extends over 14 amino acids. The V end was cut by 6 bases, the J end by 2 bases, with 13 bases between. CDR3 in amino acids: CASRDPGQQETQYF. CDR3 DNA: TGTGCCAGCAGAGATCCGGGACAACAAGAGACCCAGTACTTC.

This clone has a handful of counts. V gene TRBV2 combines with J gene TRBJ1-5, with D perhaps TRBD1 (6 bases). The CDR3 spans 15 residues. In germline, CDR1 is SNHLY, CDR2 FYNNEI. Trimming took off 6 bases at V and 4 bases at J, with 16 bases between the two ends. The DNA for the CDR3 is TGTGCCAGCAGCTCCGACGGACAGATTAATCAGCCCCAGCATTTT. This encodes CASSSDGQINQPQHF. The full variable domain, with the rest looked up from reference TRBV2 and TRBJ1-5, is EPEVTQTPSHQVTQMGQEVILRCVPISNHLYFYWYRQILGQKVEFLVSFYNNEISEKSEIFDDQFSVERPDGSNFTLKIRSTKLEDSAMYFCASSSDGQINQPQHFGDGTRLSIL.